This TCR beta chain was profiled in a study of cytomegalovirus exposure and HLA in healthy donors. In the PCR, 60 Vbeta and 13 Jbeta primers were used. The repertoire was sequenced with immunoSEQ multiplex PCR; TCRdb's copy has only in-frame clones and lacks some. The sample has about 44,000 clones, roughly nine tenths seen once. Unmatched junction bases numbered 7, after V lost 3 bases and J lost 2 bases. CDR1 is KGHSH, CDR2 LQKENI, per germline. The CDR3 loop spans 16 amino acids. About this clone itself: No antigen is known for it.

Study observations and caveats: In a later analysis, parvovirus B19, influenza, CMV and Epstein-Barr virus appeared linked to several top co-occurrence clusters. Some V segments could not be told apart, so they were left out, TRBV6-2 and TRBV6-3 among them. Most of the TCR beta V segments (in an earlier analysis) were productive either about 87% or about 30% of the time.

This TCR was recovered from a woman aged 35 to 49 in good health and CMV-seropositive. The chain links TRBV18 to TRBJ2-3; 8 bases agree with TRBD1. Sequencing was carried out using PBMCs. CDR3 sequence reads: CASSPPTGGYTDTQYF. The CDR3 DNA is TGTGCCAGCTCACCCCCTACAGGGGGTTACACAGATACGCAGTATTTT. The complete variable domain, with remaining parts taken from reference TRBV18 and TRBJ2-3, reads NAGVMQNPRHLVRRRGQEARLRCSPMKGHSHVYWYRQLPEEGLKFMVYLQKENIIDESGMPKERFSAEFPKEGPSILRIQQVVRGDSAAYFCASSPPTGGYTDTQYFGPGTRLTVL.